This entry features one TCR beta chain sequence. Its antigen is unidentified. The sample originates from a study of shared clonotypes between healthy human individuals. Study results and caveats: Expectations were that clonotype sharing among donors would be affected by sequencing depth.

Study donors comprised healthy, HIV-negative adults devoid of recent acute infection or vaccination. Adults of Caucasian background living in Nashville, Tennessee made up all donors. The data were produced by immunoSEQ multiplex PCR, yet TCRdb's version contains in-frame clones alone and is incomplete. The sample shows 600,000 to 750,000 clones, roughly 70% of them seen only once. V was pared by 0 bases and J by 0 bases, with 12 bases between. CDR1 and CDR2 from the germline V gene are MNHEY and SVGAGI. The length of the CDR3 is 16 residues. This chain links TRBV6-5 with TRBJ2-7; D unclear. The receptor was derived from a woman in her 30s in good health. Sequencing used memory CD4+ T cells sorted from blood. Subset reported: CD45RA-negative fraction. The DNA of the CDR3 is TGTGCCAGCAGTTACTCGCATAGGTCCCCCTCCTACGAGCAGTACTTC. It codes for CASSYSHRSPSYEQYF.